The entry below gives a single T cell receptor (beta chain) sequence along with its context. The antigen is unknown. The source of the sample is a study of cytomegalovirus exposure and HLA in healthy donors. Broader study findings: Presence/absence analyses assumed roughly uniform sequencing depth across donors, which may not hold. Later work found most CMV-associated TCR beta chains apparently HLA-restricted.

J gave up 9 bases and V 6 bases, and 13 bases lay outside the gene matches. CDR1 SGHAT and CDR2 FQNNGV come from the germline V gene. The CDR3 has 15 residues. Each donor was healthy, and each was a bone marrow donor. The PCR ran on 60 Vbeta and 13 Jbeta primers. Repertoires were generated with immunoSEQ multiplex PCR, while TCRdb's copy carries only in-frame clones and drops some. The table shows fewer than 250,000 clones, with around 87% occurring only once. The material sequenced was PBMCs. This TCR was recovered from a boy younger than 10 in good health and CMV-seronegative. The gene calls are TRBV11-2 and TRBJ2-1; TRBD2 matches 8 bases. The CDR3 DNA reads as TGTGCCAGCAGGGGGGAGGTAGCGGGAACGGGTGAGCAGTTCTTC. The encoded protein is CASRGEVAGTGEQFF.